This entry lists 32 T cell receptor beta chains sequenced from one sample in a study of T cell repertoires in cytomegalovirus infection. These receptors have no known antigen. TCRdb called the reads again in MiXCR, with one record for every CDR3 protein. This table holds roughly 150,000 distinct CDR3 sequences, roughly a fifth found once. The input for sequencing was CD8+ T cells from cultured PBMCs, taken from culture after CMV antigen stimulation. These receptors originate from a human donor in good health (CMV status not recorded). Some clones in this sample may be carry-over from other donors' samples.

The chain is built from TRBV6-1 and TRBJ2-1; 7 nucleotides agree with TRBD1. V trimming: 8 bases; J trimming: 3 bases; junction bases outside the gene matches: 7. CDR1 and CDR2 (germline): MNHNS, SASEGT. CDR3 length: 14 residues. CDR3 sequence reads: CASSDRVDYNEQFF. CDR3 nucleotides: TGTGCCAGCTCCGACAGGGTCGACTACAATGAGCAGTTCTTC.

This clonotype was found a few times. The V gene is TRBV30, the J gene TRBJ2-1; TRBD2 agrees at 8 bases. The V and J ends lost 5 bases and 4 bases, in that order; junction bases with no gene match: 7. This CDR3 comprises 14 residues. CDR1 and CDR2 (germline): GTSNPN, SVGIG (reference sequence). CDR3 protein: CAWGSGGGYNEQFF. CDR3 nucleotides: TGTGCCTGGGGATCGGGGGGGGGTTACAATGAGCAGTTCTTC.

The chain joins TRBV7-2 to TRBJ1-4, with D unclear. V was trimmed by 3 bases and J by 8 bases, leaving 13 bases between them. This CDR3 comprises 14 residues. CDR1 SGHTA and CDR2 FQGNSA come from the germline V gene. The CDR3 sequence: CASSFKGRNEKLFF. CDR3 in DNA: TGTGCCAGCAGCTTTAAAGGAAGGAACGAAAAACTGTTTTTT.

A few counts support this clonotype. The chain joins TRBV12-3 or TRBV12-4 to TRBJ2-3, with 9 bases identical to TRBD2. This CDR3 contains 17 residues. With V trimmed by 5 bases and J by 9 bases, 18 bases remained unmatched. CDR3 coding DNA: TGTGCCAGCAGTCCTCCAGGTAGCGGGGGAGCGGCACAGACGCAGTATTTT. It codes for CASSPPGSGGAAQTQYF.

This clonotype was picked up one time. The chain combines TRBV7-9 with TRBJ2-1; 9 bases agree with TRBD2. This CDR3 is 15 amino acids long. The germline CDR1 and CDR2 sequences are SEHNR and FQNEAQ (reference sequence). The V gene end was trimmed by 2 bases and the J gene end by 6 bases; junction bases not matched to a gene: 5. The CDR3 bases are TGTGCCAGCAGCTTAATGAGCGGGGGGACCAATGAGCAGTTCTTC. Translating gives CASSLMSGGTNEQFF.

The sample holds a few counts of this clonotype. The chain links TRBV4-1 to TRBJ2-7; D may be TRBD1 (6 bases). Germline CDR1 is MGHRA and CDR2 is YSYEKL. The germline V and J ends were trimmed by 0 bases and 1 base, with 13 bases remaining between them. The CDR3 runs to 16 residues. Here the CDR3 reads CASSQDLGDRSYEQYF. Here the CDR3 DNA reads TGCGCCAGCAGCCAAGATCTCGGAGACAGGTCCTACGAGCAGTACTTC.

Only a few counts were recorded for this clonotype. V gene TRBV29-1 combines with J gene TRBJ2-4, with a tentative D call TRBD1 (5 bases). Germline V gene sequence: CDR1 SQVTM, CDR2 ANQGSEA. The CDR3 covers 12 residues. Between the trimmed V and J ends, which lost 7 bases and 9 bases, there was a span of 16 bases. The CDR3: CSGQGFWGIQYF. CDR3 nucleotide sequence: TGCAGCGGTCAGGGTTTTTGGGGCATTCAGTACTTC.

The V call is TRBV28, the J call TRBJ2-3; no firm D call. The germline V gene has CDR1 MDHEN and CDR2 SYDVKM. The CDR3 has 13 amino acids. V shed 2 bases and J shed 2 bases, with 5 bases lying between them. The CDR3 region is CASSLSLTDTQYF. In DNA, the CDR3 is TGTGCCAGCAGTTTAAGCCTCACAGATACGCAGTATTTT. Full variable domain (rest looked up from reference TRBV28 and TRBJ2-3): DVKVTQSSRYLVKRTGEKVFLECVQDMDHENMFWYRQDPGLGLRLIYFSYDVKMKEKGDIPEGYSVSREKKERFSLILESASTNQTSMYLCASSLSLTDTQYFGPGTRLTVL.

The genes are TRBV28 and TRBJ1-1, with 9 bases matching TRBD1. CDR1 and CDR2 (germline): MDHEN, SYDVKM. CDR3 size: 15 residues. The V segment lost 7 bases and the J segment 1 base; nucleotides outside the gene matches: 7. The CDR3 DNA is TGTGCCAGCATCCGGTGGGACAGGGCGAACACTGAAGCTTTCTTT. Translated: CASIRWDRANTEAFF.

The chain carries TRBV7-8 and TRBJ1-1; D is uncertain. Germline loops: CDR1 SGHVS, CDR2 FQNEAQ. V lost 2 bases to trimming and J lost 6 bases, with 22 bases between them. The CDR3 is 17 amino acids. The CDR3 loop reads CASSLSSGVGLTPEAFF. The CDR3, as DNA: TGTGCCAGCAGCTTAAGTTCGGGTGTAGGGCTTACCCCTGAAGCTTTCTTT.

V and J are TRBV5-5 and TRBJ2-1, with 11 bases lining up with TRBD2. The CDR3 covers 16 residues. V lost 0 bases, J lost 8 bases, and 7 bases stayed unmatched. The germline CDR1 and CDR2 sequences are SGHKS and YYEKEE (reference sequence). The CDR3 region has the DNA TGTGCCAGCAGCTTGGGAACTAGCGGGGGAGGGTATGAGCAGTTCTTC. It translates to CASSLGTSGGGYEQFF.

The rearrangement links TRBV7-9 to TRBJ2-7; D uncertain. V was cut by 3 bases and J by 2 bases, with 11 bases left in between. The CDR3 contains 14 residues. Germline CDR1 SEHNR, CDR2 FQNEAQ (reference sequence). In DNA form, the CDR3 reads TGTGCCAGCAGCTTTTACAGTGGAACCTACGAGCAGTACTTC. Protein: CASSFYSGTYEQYF.

CDR3: CASTLSPSGTDTQYF. CDR3 in DNA: TGTGCCAGCACCCTTTCCCCCTCAGGCACAGATACGCAGTATTTT. The chain links TRBV12-3 or TRBV12-4 to TRBJ2-3, with no clear D. The CDR3 is 15 residues long. Deletions cut 7 bases from V and 1 base from J, with 15 bases between.

In this sample, this clonotype turned up a few times. J is TRBJ1-4 and V is TRBV7-8; TRBD1 aligns across 11 bases. Germline V CDR1 and CDR2: SGHVS, FQNEAQ. This CDR3 has 14 amino acids. V gave up 4 bases and J gave up 7 bases; unmatched junction bases: 2. The CDR3 DNA reads TGTGCCAGCAGCTGGACAGGGGGCCTTGAAAAACTGTTTTTT. It is translated as CASSWTGGLEKLFF.

This sequence joins TRBV2 and TRBJ2-7, with 7 nucleotides matching TRBD1. The CDR3 runs to 14 residues. V gave up 7 bases and J gave up 2 bases; unmatched junction bases: 8. CDR1 is SNHLY, CDR2 FYNNEI, per germline. The CDR3 coding sequence is TGTGCCAGCATCGCAACAGGGGTAACCTACGAGCAGTACTTC. Translation: CASIATGVTYEQYF.

This rearrangement joins TRBV11-2 to TRBJ2-2; D is unresolved. Trimming shortened V by 4 bases and J by 6 bases, and 12 bases separated the two germline ends. The CDR3 contains 14 residues. CDR1 is SGHAT, CDR2 FQNNGV, per germline. CDR3 DNA sequence: TGTGCCAGCAGCTCGATCGTTCTCCCCGGGGAGCTGTTTTTT. Protein sequence: CASSSIVLPGELFF.

This rearrangement joins TRBV5-6 to TRBJ2-1, with a tentative D call TRBD2 (7 bases). This CDR3 spans 17 amino acids. V lost 3 bases and J lost 0, with 16 bases in between. From germline, CDR1 is SGHDT and CDR2 YYEEEE. CDR3 amino acids: CASSWGGYRSSYNEQFF. The CDR3 nucleotides read TGTGCCAGCAGCTGGGGGGGCTACAGGAGCTCCTACAATGAGCAGTTCTTC.

The rearrangement uses TRBV7-2 and TRBJ2-3; weak D call: TRBD1 (6 bases). Trimming took off 2 bases at V and 4 bases at J, with 16 bases between the two ends. The germline V gene has CDR1 SGHTA and CDR2 FQGNSA. The CDR3 is 16 residues long. CDR3 sequence reads: CASSLYSGVMSDTQYF. As DNA, the CDR3 is TGTGCCAGCAGCTTATATTCAGGGGTGATGTCAGATACGCAGTATTTT.

In its sample, this clonotype was seen a few times. This sequence joins TRBV6-2 or TRBV6-3 and TRBJ2-2; D may correspond to TRBD1 or TRBD2 (5 bases each). CDR3 length: 12 residues. The germline gives CDR1 MNHEY, CDR2 SVGEGT. The germline V and J ends were trimmed by 8 bases and 4 bases, with 8 bases remaining between them. The CDR3 DNA is TGTGCCAGCGCGAGGGGCACCGGGGAGCTGTTTTTT. Translation gives CASARGTGELFF.

This chain links TRBV19 with TRBJ1-1, with no clear D. V was pared by 2 bases and J by 0 bases, with 10 bases between. Germline V lookup: CDR1 LNHDA, CDR2 SQIVND (reference sequence). This CDR3 is 15 amino acids long. CDR3 nucleotides: TGTGCCAGTAGTATAAGCGAGGTTTTGAACACTGAAGCTTTCTTT. Protein sequence: CASSISEVLNTEAFF.

The rearrangement links TRBV6-6 to TRBJ1-2, with D possibly TRBD1 on 5 matching bases. Trimming left V 2 bases short and J 8 bases short, with 18 bases between. Germline CDR1 MNHNY, CDR2 SVGAGI (reference sequence). This CDR3 is 15 amino acids long. CDR3 DNA sequence: TGTGCCAGCAGTTACAGTCCAGGGATAACGCGAGGCTACACCTTC. As protein: CASSYSPGITRGYTF.

The rearrangement links TRBV15 to TRBJ1-5, with D maybe TRBD1 (5 bases). This CDR3 spans 15 amino acids. Deletions cut 0 bases from V and 5 bases from J, with 11 bases between. The germline V gene has CDR1 LNHNV and CDR2 YYDKDF (reference sequence). CDR3 in amino acids: CATSRETEYDQPQHF. The CDR3 DNA follows: TGTGCCACCAGCAGAGAGACAGAATATGATCAGCCCCAGCATTTT.

This clonotype was seen ten or more times. The J gene is TRBJ2-3, the V gene TRBV5-4; 7 bases map to TRBD2. This CDR3 contains 15 residues. Germline V gene sequence: CDR1 SGHNT, CDR2 YYREEE (reference sequence). Trimming at V came to 2 bases and at J to 1 base, leaving 4 bases not matched to a gene. The CDR3 DNA reads as TGTGCCAGCAGCTTTGGGGGAGGGGGCACAGATACGCAGTATTTT. This translates into CASSFGGGGTDTQYF.

This clonotype turned up a few times. The chain joins TRBV6-1 to TRBJ1-4; TRBD1 matches 9 bases. Germline V gene lookup returns CDR1 MNHNS and CDR2 SASEGT. The V and J ends lost 2 bases and 2 bases, in that order; junction bases with no gene match: 6. The CDR3 extends over 17 amino acids. The DNA for the CDR3 is TGTGCCAGCAGTGAATTTACCGGGACAGGGACTAATGAAAAACTGTTTTTT. It translates to CASSEFTGTGTNEKLFF.

CDR3 region: CASSPGGGGYNEQFF. CDR3 sequence (DNA): TGTGCCAGCTCACCAGGCGGCGGTGGCTACAATGAGCAGTTCTTC. The chain uses TRBV18 and TRBJ2-1; no clear D gene. Germline CDR1 KGHSH, CDR2 LQKENI. Deletions cut 2 bases from V and 3 bases from J, with 11 bases between. This CDR3 spans 15 amino acids.

This clonotype was seen more than once but under ten times. CDR3 DNA sequence: TGTGCCAGCAGTTCTTACCCGGGATCGGAGACCCAGTACTTC. As protein: CASSSYPGSETQYF. The rearrangement links TRBV12-3 or TRBV12-4 to TRBJ2-5; a weak D match, TRBD2 (5 bases). CDR3 length equals 14 residues. V was pared by 4 bases and J by 5 bases, with 14 bases between.

The chain employs TRBV20-1 and TRBJ1-3; D gene uncertain. In germline, CDR1 is DFQATT, CDR2 SNEGSKA (reference sequence). The V gene lost 3 bases and the J gene lost 9 bases, with 18 bases spanning the gap. There are 14 residues in the CDR3. This CDR3 is CSASENLGVATIYF. CDR3 coding DNA: TGCAGTGCTAGCGAAAACCTAGGTGTTGCCACCATATATTTT.

The chain has TRBV9 and TRBJ2-5; 8 nucleotides match TRBD2. This CDR3 has 15 amino acids. CDR1 is SGDLS and CDR2 is YYNGEE in the germline V gene. The junction had 5 bases not matched to a gene; V was cut back by 0 bases and J by 4 bases. As DNA, the CDR3 is TGTGCCAGCAGCGTAGAAGACGGGGGGGCAGAGACCCAGTACTTC. Its translation: CASSVEDGGAETQYF.

In DNA form, the CDR3 reads TGTGCCAGCAGCCAGCCCCAGGGGTCGGCCGGGGAGCTGTTTTTT. Its translation: CASSQPQGSAGELFF. The chain links TRBV6-1 to TRBJ2-2; weak D call: TRBD1 (6 bases). The germline V and J ends were trimmed by 6 bases and 6 bases, with 17 bases remaining between them. Looked up from germline, CDR1 is MNHNS and CDR2 is SASEGT. The CDR3 length is 15 residues.

The chain is built from TRBV28 and TRBJ2-4, with TRBD1 as a possible D gene (5 bases). The CDR3 spans 16 residues. Germline assignment: CDR1 MDHEN and CDR2 SYDVKM. Deletions cut 5 bases from V and 8 bases from J, with 22 bases between. As DNA, the CDR3 is TGTGCCAGCAGTCTTAAGTTGATCGGGTCCAGGGACATTCAGTACTTC. Protein: CASSLKLIGSRDIQYF.

This sequence joins TRBV7-8 and TRBJ1-2, with D possibly matching TRBD1 (6 bases). Deletions cut 1 base from V and 3 bases from J, with 12 bases between. Looked up from germline, CDR1 is SGHVS and CDR2 is FQNEAQ. The CDR3 has 15 amino acids. The CDR3 DNA is TGTGCCAGCAGCTTAGTTGGGGGCGGCGACTATGGCTACACCTTC. Its translation: CASSLVGGGDYGYTF.

The V and J genes are TRBV27 and TRBJ2-3, with TRBD2 matching 7 bases. V shed 7 bases and J 1 base; nucleotides not matched to a gene: 11. Per germline, CDR1 MNHEY and CDR2 SMNVEV (reference sequence). CDR3 length: 16 amino acids. DNA of the CDR3: TGTGCCAGCAATCCCCGGGGGGAAAGGCGCACAGATACGCAGTATTTT. It encodes CASNPRGERRTDTQYF.